What follows is one T cell receptor (beta chain) and its context. Its target is unknown. This entry comes from a study of cytomegalovirus exposure and HLA in healthy donors. Points from the study as a whole: Later on, a genetic analysis was performed. It linked a missense variant in DCLRE1C with V- and J-gene trimming of TCR beta.

The V and J ends lost 0 bases and 10 bases, in that order; junction bases with no gene match: 9. From germline, CDR1 is SGHNT and CDR2 YYREEE (reference sequence). This CDR3 contains 15 residues. Use of 60 Vbeta and 13 Jbeta primers characterized the PCR. Only in-frame clones appear in the TCRdb table, and some are missing; sequencing was by immunoSEQ multiplex PCR. The sample includes around 94,000 clones, approximately 80% seen only once; the top ten take under 13%. The chain joins TRBV5-4 to TRBJ2-1; TRBD2 matches 8 bases. This TCR derives from a human donor in good health. Sequences were obtained from PBMCs. The CDR3 DNA follows: TGTGCCAGCAGCTTGGTAGCGGGGACCGTGGGCGAGCAGTTCTTC. This codes for CASSLVAGTVGEQFF. Variable domain in full (rest from reference TRBV5-4 and TRBJ2-1): ETGVTQSPTHLIKTRGQQVTLRCSSQSGHNTVSWYQQALGQGPQFIFQYYREEENGRGNFPPRFSGLQFPNYSSELNVNALELDDSALYLCASSLVAGTVGEQFFGPGTRLTVL.